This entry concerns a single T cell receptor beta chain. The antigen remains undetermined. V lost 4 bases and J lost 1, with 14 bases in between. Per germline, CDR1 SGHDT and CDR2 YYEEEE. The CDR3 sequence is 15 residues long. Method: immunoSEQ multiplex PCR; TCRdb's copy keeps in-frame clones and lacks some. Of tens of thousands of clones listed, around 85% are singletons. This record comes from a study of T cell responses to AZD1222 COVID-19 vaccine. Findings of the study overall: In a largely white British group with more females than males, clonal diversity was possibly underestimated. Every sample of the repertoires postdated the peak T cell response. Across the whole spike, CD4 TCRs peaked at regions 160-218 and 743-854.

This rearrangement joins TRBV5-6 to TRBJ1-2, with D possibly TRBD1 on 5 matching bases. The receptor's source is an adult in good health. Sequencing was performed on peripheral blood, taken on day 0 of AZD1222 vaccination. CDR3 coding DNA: TGTGCCAGCAGCCCTCCAGGGCTATTTAACTATGGCTACACCTTC. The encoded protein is CASSPPGLFNYGYTF. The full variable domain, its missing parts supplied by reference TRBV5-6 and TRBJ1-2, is DAGVTQSPTHLIKTRGQQVTLRCSPKSGHDTVSWYQQALGQGPQFIFQYYEEEERQRGNFPDRFSGHQFPNYSSELNVNALLLGDSALYLCASSPPGLFNYGYTFGSGTRLTVV.